These 22 T cell receptor beta chains originate from one sample sequenced in a study of post-analysis software for immune sequencing data. Study findings and constraints: Higher frequency in patients than in controls was seen for about five TRBV segments, with TRBV5-6, TRBV5-1 and TRBV20-1 among them.

These receptors lack a known antigen. cDNA libraries of TCR beta carried unique molecular identifiers. TCRdb ran MiXCR on the PCR reads and lists one entry per CDR3 protein. Here the sample spans more than 500,000 distinct CDR3 sequences, roughly 34% being singletons. The source material was blood. The receptors were sampled from a girl aged 2-17 years with multiple sclerosis.

There are a few counts of this clonotype. The CDR3 protein is CASSLRWGQGKESNYGYTF. DNA for the CDR3: TGTGCCAGCAGTTTAAGGTGGGGACAGGGGAAAGAATCTAACTATGGCTACACCTTC. V and J are TRBV27 and TRBJ1-2, with 10 positions matching TRBD1. The CDR3 totals 19 residues. The junction had 12 bases not matched to a gene; V was cut back by 2 bases and J by 0 bases. Looked up from germline, CDR1 is MNHEY and CDR2 is SMNVEV (reference sequence).

This clonotype was seen only a few times. The chain combines TRBV24-1 with TRBJ2-3; TRBD1 matches at 9 bases. Germline values: CDR1 KGHDR, CDR2 SFDVKD. The CDR3 covers 19 residues. V shed 0 bases and J 1 base; nucleotides not matched to a gene: 10. CDR3 DNA: TGTGCCACCAGTGATTTGAGTCCGTCAAGGACAGGGGGCACAGATACGCAGTATTTT. Translation gives CATSDLSPSRTGGTDTQYF.

V gene TRBV4-1 combines with J gene TRBJ1-2; D gene uncertain. Per the germline V gene, CDR1 is MGHRA and CDR2 is YSYEKL. The CDR3 length is 14 residues. The V and J ends lost 0 bases and 8 bases respectively, with 13 bases between them. The CDR3 nucleotides are TGCGCCAGCAGCCAAGATCAGAGGCTGGGAGGCTACACCTTC. Translated: CASSQDQRLGGYTF.

The CDR3 region has the DNA TGTGCCAGTAGTATACAGGGAACGGCCAAGGAAAAACTGTTTTTT. Protein sequence: CASSIQGTAKEKLFF. The chain links TRBV19 to TRBJ1-4; TRBD1 is a possible D gene (5 bases). Germline lookup yields CDR1 LNHDA and CDR2 SQIVND (reference sequence). V dropped 2 bases and J dropped 8 bases, with 15 bases sitting between them. CDR3 length: 15 residues.

V and J are TRBV6-5 and TRBJ2-1; 8 nucleotides agree with TRBD2. This CDR3 region has 14 residues. With V trimmed by 6 bases and J by 3 bases, 4 bases remained unmatched. Germline loops: CDR1 MNHEY, CDR2 SVGAGI. For the CDR3, the DNA is TGTGCCAGCAGCCGCGGGACTAGCTACAATGAGCAGTTCTTC. Residues: CASSRGTSYNEQFF.

V is TRBV12-5 and J is TRBJ2-7; a possible D gene is TRBD1 (5 bases). Trimming stripped 1 base from V and 3 bases from J, with 22 bases between. This CDR3 spans 18 amino acids. Germline CDR1 and CDR2: LGHNT and FRNRAP. CDR3 nucleotide sequence: TGTGCTAGTGGTTTGGCCCCCCGACCGGACAAACCCTTCTACGAGCAGTACTTC. The encoded protein is CASGLAPRPDKPFYEQYF.

This clonotype showed up many times. The genes are TRBV12-3 or TRBV12-4 and TRBJ1-6, with TRBD1 matching 9 bases. CDR3 length: 15 amino acids. V was clipped by 8 bases and J by 10 bases; unmatched bases: 12. CDR3 residues: CASELRQGVGSPLHF. CDR3 nucleotide sequence: TGTGCCAGCGAGCTTCGACAGGGGGTGGGATCACCCCTCCACTTT.

V usage is TRBV28 and J usage is TRBJ2-3; D gene unclear. Between the trimmed V and J ends, which lost 3 bases and 5 bases, there was a span of 12 bases. The CDR3 extends over 14 amino acids. Germline V gene sequence: CDR1 MDHEN, CDR2 SYDVKM. The CDR3 is CASSFPQVGDTQYF. The CDR3 DNA sequence: TGTGCCAGCAGTTTTCCGCAGGTAGGAGATACGCAGTATTTT.

The CDR3 nucleotides read TGTGCCAGCAGTCTTTCCCTACTAGCGCCCCAAGAGACCCAGTACTTC. Protein: CASSLSLLAPQETQYF. V usage is TRBV28 and J usage is TRBJ2-5; 7 nucleotides align to TRBD2. The germline V gene has CDR1 MDHEN and CDR2 SYDVKM. The CDR3 runs to 16 residues. The V segment lost 5 bases and the J segment 1 base; nucleotides outside the gene matches: 10. Variable domain in full (rest from reference TRBV28 and TRBJ2-5): DVKVTQSSRYLVKRTGEKVFLECVQDMDHENMFWYRQDPGLGLRLIYFSYDVKMKEKGDIPEGYSVSREKKERFSLILESASTNQTSMYLCASSLSLLAPQETQYFGPGTRLLVL.

The rearrangement joins TRBV2 to TRBJ2-7; 8 nucleotides align to TRBD1. CDR1 is SNHLY, CDR2 FYNNEI, per germline. This CDR3 contains 15 residues. The ends lost 0 bases at V and 5 bases at J; junction bases unmatched: 6. The chain's CDR3 is CASSEALSTGDEQYF. DNA of the CDR3: TGTGCCAGCAGTGAAGCCCTTTCGACAGGGGACGAGCAGTACTTC.

The rearrangement uses TRBV20-1 and TRBJ2-5; 7 nucleotides line up with TRBD1. The CDR3 consists of 12 residues. Germline trimming cut 5 bases from V and 4 bases from J; bases unmatched to any gene: 4. Germline assignment: CDR1 DFQATT and CDR2 SNEGSKA (reference sequence). The CDR3 DNA reads as TGCAGTGCTCCTACAGGGGTAGAGACCCAGTACTTC. Its translation is CSAPTGVETQYF.

This clonotype was recorded a few times. This chain joins TRBV5-6 and TRBJ2-5, with 11 bases lining up with TRBD2. V shed 3 bases and J 3 bases; nucleotides not matched to a gene: 4. Germline-derived CDR1 and CDR2 are SGHDT and YYEEEE. The CDR3 totals 15 residues. The CDR3, as DNA: TGTGCCAGCAGCTCGCCGGGACTAGCGGAAGAGACCCAGTACTTC. Translation: CASSSPGLAEETQYF.

With respect to this clonotype: One end of the junction is discordant with germline, which a read error may explain. The genes are TRBV5-6 and TRBJ1-5, with unresolved D. Germline loops: CDR1 SGHDT, CDR2 YYEEEE. The CDR3 consists of 12 residues. In DNA form, the CDR3 reads TGTGTCAGCAGCTTGGTGGGACAGCCCCAGCATTTT. Its protein product is CVSSLVGQPQHF.

The sample holds a few counts of this clonotype. CDR3 loop: CASSRDKTSYEQYF. The CDR3, as DNA: TGTGCCAGCAGCCGGGACAAAACCTCCTACGAGCAGTACTTC. The J gene is TRBJ2-7, the V gene TRBV6-5, with TRBD1 as a possible D gene (6 bases). Germline loops: CDR1 MNHEY, CDR2 SVGAGI. The CDR3 has 14 amino acids. Trimming took off 6 bases at V and 0 bases at J, with 12 bases between the two ends.

V gene TRBV27 combines with J gene TRBJ2-5, with D possibly matching TRBD2 (6 bases). Per the germline V gene, CDR1 is MNHEY and CDR2 is SMNVEV (reference sequence). Trimming took 5 bases from V and 7 from J, leaving 17 bases between them. The CDR3 is 14 residues long. This CDR3 reads CASSETGTPRTQYF. DNA of the CDR3: TGTGCCAGCAGTGAAACCGGGACTCCCAGGACCCAGTACTTC.

The rearrangement joins TRBV4-2 to TRBJ1-5; 7 bases are a match to TRBD1. Germline CDR1 LGHNA, CDR2 YNFKEQ. This CDR3 spans 15 amino acids. Trimming cost V 8 bases and J 6 bases; bases outside gene matches: 13. Written as DNA, the CDR3 is TGTGCCAGCGCCCCACAGGGGCGCGAAGGTCAGCCCCAGCATTTT. It codes for CASAPQGREGQPQHF.

J is TRBJ2-1 and V is TRBV24-1; TRBD2 agrees at 10 bases. V trimming: 4 bases; J trimming: 0 bases; junction bases outside the gene matches: 20. Looked up from germline, CDR1 is KGHDR and CDR2 is SFDVKD. The CDR3 contains 22 residues. CDR3 nucleotide sequence: TGTGCCACCAGTGAGGCGCTTCCGGGCTCCGGGACTAGCGTATACTCCTACAATGAGCAGTTCTTC. It translates to CATSEALPGSGTSVYSYNEQFF.

This clonotype was detected only a few times. The rearrangement joins TRBV20-1 to TRBJ2-3; no clear D. CDR1 DFQATT and CDR2 SNEGSKA come from the germline V gene (reference sequence). The V end lost 0 bases, the J end lost 2 bases, and 6 bases lay between the germline ends. The CDR3 consists of 13 residues. This CDR3 is CSARDTYTDTQYF. The CDR3 nucleotides read TGCAGTGCTAGAGATACGTACACAGATACGCAGTATTTT.

The chain carries TRBV20-1 and TRBJ2-1; possible D gene TRBD2, 7 bases. The V end was cut by 1 base, the J end by 3 bases, with 13 bases between. CDR3 length equals 15 residues. Germline V gene data show CDR1 as DFQATT and CDR2 as SNEGSKA (reference sequence). CDR3 residues: CSARGGGSFYNEQFF. CDR3 coding DNA: TGCAGTGCTAGAGGGGGGGGCTCCTTCTACAATGAGCAGTTCTTC.

This chain joins TRBV7-2 and TRBJ2-5, with D uncertain. The ends were cut back, 5 bases at V and 11 bases at J, with 24 bases in the middle. The CDR3 is 15 residues long. Per germline, CDR1 SGHTA and CDR2 FQGNSA. The CDR3 bases are TGTGCCAGCAGCACAGCCCCGCAGAGAAGCAATGAGCAGTACTTC. This encodes CASSTAPQRSNEQYF. The whole variable domain, filled in from reference TRBV7-2 and TRBJ2-5, reads GAGVSQSPSNKVTEKGKDVELRCDPISGHTALYWYRQSLGQGLEFLIYFQGNSAPDKSGLPSDRFSAERTGGSVSTLTIQRTQQEDSAVYLCASSTAPQRSNEQYFGPGTRLLVL.

A single count supports this clonotype. The chain employs TRBV29-1 and TRBJ1-3, with a possible D match to TRBD1 (5 bases). The CDR3 loop spans 14 amino acids. Germline V gene lookup returns CDR1 SQVTM and CDR2 ANQGSEA. The V end lost 0 bases, the J end lost 10 bases, and 16 bases lay between the germline ends. CDR3 residues: CSVEEGPQGRTIYF. The CDR3 nucleotides are TGCAGCGTTGAAGAAGGACCCCAGGGTAGGACCATATATTTT.

This clonotype was detected a few times. The chain carries TRBV20-1 and TRBJ2-3; 7 nucleotides agree with TRBD1. The junction had 5 bases not matched to a gene; V was cut back by 7 bases and J by 1 base. CDR1 and CDR2 (germline): DFQATT, SNEGSKA (reference sequence). The CDR3 extends over 13 amino acids. For the CDR3, the DNA is TGCAGTGGTCACAGGGGAGGCACAGATACGCAGTATTTT. Translated, it gives CSGHRGGTDTQYF.